The source of this T cell receptor (beta chain) is a study of cytomegalovirus exposure and HLA in healthy donors. Germline loops: CDR1 SGHTA, CDR2 FQGNSA. The CDR3 loop spans 14 amino acids. Trimming removed 6 bases from V and 0 bases from J; junction bases left unmatched: 4. The PCR ran on 60 Vbeta and 13 Jbeta primers. Produced via immunoSEQ multiplex PCR; TCRdb's table is partial and in-frame only. Of fewer than 200,000 clones listed, 65% to 85% are singletons. Whole-study results and caveats: CMV serostatus stood as the only immune exposure information on hand. In a later analysis, compared with equally common non-associated chains, HLA-associated beta chains were more expanded. TCR beta V- and J-gene trimming was later associated with a missense DCLRE1C variant.

Comment on this clone: Its antigen is unknown.

The receptor was derived from a woman in her thirties in good health and CMV-seropositive. The material sequenced was PBMCs. The J gene is TRBJ2-7, the V gene TRBV7-2; 8 bases map to TRBD2. In DNA, the CDR3 is TGTGCCAGCAGGGCCCTAGCGGGCTCCTACGAGCAGTACTTC. Its protein is CASRALAGSYEQYF.